A selection of T cell receptor beta chains follows, all from one sample in a study of T cell changes during pregnancy in multiple sclerosis. Only in-frame clones appear in the TCRdb table, and some are missing; sequencing was by immunoSEQ multiplex PCR. The data hold about 130,000 clones, with roughly 95% observed a single time. Sequencing used peripheral blood, obtained after pregnancy. These receptors came from a female donor with multiple sclerosis, enrolled in a pregnancy study. Each CDR3 is given with its conserved first and last residue. A D gene is named only where the DNA matches it firmly. Clone size appears in some rows only: once, few, many, or a class for an expanded clone.

cdr3_aa | d_call | clone_size | v_call
CASSLLSGSQHF | . | . | TRBV28
CASSSGHITDTQYF | . | . | TRBV5-1
CASSTLRLAGLEETQYF | TRBD2 | . | TRBV19
CASSYIAGVEKGYEQYF | TRBD2 | once | TRBV5-6
CASSPRPPYGTAGAGELFF | . | . | TRBV11-2
CASSAPRNEQFF | . | . | TRBV5-4
CASIGYSGGARDTQYF | . | . | TRBV28
CASSFGAGGHYEQYF | TRBD2 | . | TRBV27
CASSPRLAGGGRVGDEQFF | TRBD2 | . | TRBV4-1
CASSPRSGGNTGELFF | TRBD2 | . | TRBV9
CASRPGGNEQFF | . | once | TRBV2
CASSPPTLLSYNEQFF | . | once | TRBV28
CASSLHIENTEAFF | . | once | TRBV14
CASSLEGDRVNGYTF | TRBD1 | once | TRBV5-4
CASSPLASQETQYF | . | . | TRBV18
CASTSTSGRAGEQYF | TRBD2 | . | TRBV2
CASSLPIIGQETQYF | . | . | TRBV7-2
CASSFQGAGSEKLFF | TRBD1 | . | TRBV7-2
CATKQGMAQETQYF | . | . | TRBV6-5
CASSLVGAGSYEQYF | . | . | TRBV7-9
CASSPSQLAGKETQYF | TRBD2 | . | TRBV27
CASSLGTSGIYEQYF | TRBD2 | . | TRBV5-5
CASSITASSGNTIYF | . | . | TRBV27
CASSGVHYYEQYF | . | . | TRBV25-1